A selection of T cell receptor beta chains follows, all from one sample in a study of T cell responses to AZD1222 COVID-19 vaccine. TCRdb's copy holds only in-frame clones and misses some; the assay was immunoSEQ multiplex PCR. The data contain roughly 97,000 clones, over 70% of them singletons. The sequenced sample was peripheral blood, obtained on day 0 of AZD1222 vaccination. These receptors all come from an adult in good health. Both conserved end residues are part of each CDR3. The D gene is left open where the match is weak. The size entry is marked missing in some rows and otherwise reads once, few, many or a size class.

.	TRBV11-2	TRBJ1-2	few	TGTGCCAGCAGCTTAAGTTCGAGAAGTCCTCCTCACTATGGCTACACCTTC	CASSLSSRSPPHYGYTF
.	TRBV30	TRBJ1-6	.	TGTGCCTGGAGTATAGGAGCATCGTGGAATTCACCCCTCCACTTT	CAWSIGASWNSPLHF
.	TRBV27	TRBJ1-2	.	TGTGCCAGCAGTTTTCAGTACAGCTATGGCTACACCTTC	CASSFQYSYGYTF
.	TRBV27	TRBJ1-5	.	TGTGCCAGCAGTCCATGGGAAAATCAGCCCCAGCATTTT	CASSPWENQPQHF
.	TRBV7-9	TRBJ1-5	once	TGTGCCAGCAGCTTAGGACAGTTTCAGCCCCAGCATTTT	CASSLGQFQPQHF
.	TRBV9	TRBJ2-2	.	TGTGCCAGCAGCCCCCGGAGTAGGGGAGAGTCCGGGGAGCTGTTTTTT	CASSPRSRGESGELFF
.	TRBV18	TRBJ2-7	.	TGTGCCAGCTCACCACAGACCACCTACGAGCAGTACTTC	CASSPQTTYEQYF
.	TRBV30	TRBJ1-1	once	TGTGCCTGCTTACTTCTCCGGAACACTGAAGCTTTCTTT	CACLLLRNTEAFF
TRBD1	TRBV9	TRBJ1-2	.	TGTGCCAGCAGGCATATACAGGGGTTGGAGGGCTACACCTTC	CASRHIQGLEGYTF
.	TRBV7-2	TRBJ1-4	.	TGTGCCAGCAGCTTAACAGCAACTAATGAAAAACTGTTTTTT	CASSLTATNEKLFF
.	TRBV30	TRBJ2-1	.	TGTGCCTGGAGTGAGGGGTTCTACAATGAGCAGTTCTTC	CAWSEGFYNEQFF
.	TRBV7-2	TRBJ2-6	.	TGTGCCAGCAGCCAAGGGAACTCTGGGGCCAACGTCCTGACTTTC	CASSQGNSGANVLTF
TRBD1	TRBV24-1	TRBJ1-5	few	TGTGCCACCGGGACAGCCGCCTTTAAGGGCAATCAGCCCCAGCATTTT	CATGTAAFKGNQPQHF
.	TRBV6-2/TRBV6-3	TRBJ2-7	.	TGTGCCAGCAGTTTGAACTACGAGCAGTACTTC	CASSLNYEQYF
.	TRBV6-5	TRBJ2-3	.	TGTGCCAGCAGTTACTTGGGTACTAGCACAGATACGCAGTATTTT	CASSYLGTSTDTQYF
TRBD1	TRBV19	TRBJ1-1	.	TGTGCCAGTAGGAGCTATACAGGGGAGAACACTGAAGCTTTCTTT	CASRSYTGENTEAFF
.	TRBV19	TRBJ1-2	.	TGTGCCAGCCACCACTTCGGCCCATATGGCTACACCTTC	CASHHFGPYGYTF
TRBD1	TRBV28	TRBJ2-7	.	TGTGCCAGCAGAGGATCGTGGACAGGGAGCTACGAGCAGTACTTC	CASRGSWTGSYEQYF
.	TRBV24-1	TRBJ2-1	.	TGTGCCACCAGTTCCTCCGGGACCCAGTTCTTC	CATSSSGTQFF
TRBD1	TRBV9	TRBJ1-5	.	TGTGCCAGCAGCGCAGGGACAGGTAATCAGCCCCAGCATTTT	CASSAGTGNQPQHF
.	TRBV11-3	TRBJ2-2	medium-sized	TGTGCCAGCAGCCGCTTGGGTCAGAACACCGGGGAGCTGTTTTTT	CASSRLGQNTGELFF
TRBD2	TRBV27	TRBJ2-1	.	TGTGCCAGCAGTTTGGCGGCTTGGGGGACTAGCCTAGCGCGCGAGCAGTTCTTC	CASSLAAWGTSLAREQFF
.	TRBV3-1/TRBV3-2	TRBJ1-2	.	TGTGCCAGCAGCCAGGCAGGGACAAACTATGGCTACACCTTC	CASSQAGTNYGYTF
.	TRBV25-1	TRBJ1-1	.	TGTGCCAGCAGGGGGAAAATGAACACTGAAGCTTTCTTT	CASRGKMNTEAFF
TRBD2	TRBV28	TRBJ2-7	.	TGTGCCAGCAGTTTTGGGCTAGCGGCGTTTTACGAGCAGTACTTC	CASSFGLAAFYEQYF
.	TRBV29-1	TRBJ1-1	few	TGCAGCGTTCTTCCGGGCACTGAAGCTTTCTTT	CSVLPGTEAFF
TRBD2	TRBV10-3	TRBJ2-7	.	TGTGCCATCAGGGACCCGGGACTAGCGGGAGGGCAGCGGGGAAAGCAGTACTTC	CAIRDPGLAGGQRGKQYF
TRBD1	TRBV28	TRBJ1-2	.	TGTGCCAGCCGTCCGGGACAGAACTATGGCTACACCTTC	CASRPGQNYGYTF
TRBD1	TRBV4-3	TRBJ1-2	.	TGCGCCAGCAGCGGACAGGGTGACTATGGCTACACCTTC	CASSGQGDYGYTF
.	TRBV24-1	TRBJ2-1	.	TGTGCCACCAGTGACCCCGGACGGAATGAGCAGTTCTTC	CATSDPGRNEQFF
TRBD1	TRBV7-2	TRBJ1-5	few	TGTGCCAGCAGCCGCGAAGGGACAGGGGCGGGCTCGACCCAGCATTTT	CASSREGTGAGSTQHF
TRBD2	TRBV5-5	TRBJ2-1	.	TGTGCCAGCAGCTTCGAACTAGCGGGGGACAATGAGCAGTTCTTC	CASSFELAGDNEQFF
.	TRBV4-1	TRBJ2-1	.	TGCGCCAGCAGCCAATGGTGGGGGGTCGATGAGCAGTTCTTC	CASSQWWGVDEQFF
.	TRBV5-4	TRBJ2-5	few	TGTGCCAGCAGCCGAGGGTGGGGGCAAGAGACCCAGTACTTC	CASSRGWGQETQYF
.	TRBV27	TRBJ1-5	once	TGTGCCAGCAGTATGGGGAACCTCCCGGGGCAGCCCCAGCATTTT	CASSMGNLPGQPQHF
.	TRBV5-4	TRBJ2-2	.	TGTGCCAGCAGCTTGGGGTTCGGGGAGCTGTTTTTT	CASSLGFGELFF
TRBD2	TRBV27	TRBJ2-1	.	TGTGCCATACTACCGGGACCCGGGGGGGAGCAGTTCTTC	CAILPGPGGEQFF
TRBD2	TRBV15	TRBJ2-7	.	TGTGCCACCAGCAGAGGGGTAGCGAGCGGGAGTATCGGCGAGCAGTACTTC	CATSRGVASGSIGEQYF
.	TRBV6-1	TRBJ1-1	.	TGTGCCAGCAGTGACCCGTTAAGCTGGAACACTGAAGCTTTCTTT	CASSDPLSWNTEAFF
.	TRBV6-2/TRBV6-3	TRBJ1-1	.	TGTGCCAGCAGCCGGGGAATTCACACTGAAGCTTTCTTT	CASSRGIHTEAFF
TRBD1	TRBV27	TRBJ1-2	.	TGTGCCAGCAGTCCGAGGACAGGGCAAGGTGGCTACACCTTC	CASSPRTGQGGYTF
.	TRBV15	TRBJ1-1	.	TGTGCCACCAGCAGAGATCCAGAGAACACTGAAGCTTTCTTT	CATSRDPENTEAFF
TRBD2	TRBV7-2	TRBJ2-1	.	TGTGCCAGCAAAGCGACTAGCGTCAATGAGCAGTTCTTC	CASKATSVNEQFF
.	TRBV3-1/TRBV3-2	TRBJ2-5	.	TGTGCCAGCAGACGGAGGGCCCGGGAGACCCAGTACTTC	CASRRRARETQYF
.	TRBV6-5	TRBJ1-5	once	TGTGCCAGCGGGGCCGGGTATAGCAATCAGCCCCAGCATTTT	CASGAGYSNQPQHF
.	TRBV9	TRBJ1-2	.	TGTGCCAGCAGCGTTTACGGGGGAAATTATGGCTACACCTTC	CASSVYGGNYGYTF
.	TRBV9	TRBJ1-4	.	TGTGCCAGCAGCGGACGGGGACTTAATGAAAAACTGTTTTTT	CASSGRGLNEKLFF
TRBD1	TRBV7-9	TRBJ2-1	.	TGTGCCAGCAGGGACAGGGAAAGTAATGGTGAGCAGTTCTTC	CASRDRESNGEQFF
TRBD2	TRBV5-4	TRBJ2-3	.	TGTGCCAGCAGCTTGGGCTTGACTAGCGGGCTCGGACGAGATACGCAGTATTTT	CASSLGLTSGLGRDTQYF
.	TRBV12-5	TRBJ2-1	.	TGTGCTAGTGGTTTGGGGGGGATAGACAATGAGCAGTTCTTC	CASGLGGIDNEQFF
.	TRBV14	TRBJ2-1	.	TGTGCCAGCAGCCAAGGACACCCATACAATGAGCAGTTCTTC	CASSQGHPYNEQFF
TRBD1	TRBV4-2	TRBJ1-2	.	TGTGCCAGCAGCCAGGGGACAGGGGAGACCCCTAACTATGGCTACACCTTC	CASSQGTGETPNYGYTF
TRBD2	TRBV28	TRBJ2-1	medium-sized	TGTGCCAGCAGTTTTCGGACTAGCGGTTACAATGAGCAGTTCTTC	CASSFRTSGYNEQFF